This T cell receptor (beta chain) was sequenced for a study of blood T cell repertoires in COVID-19. Study at large: The samples span acute and convalescent COVID-19 from the United States, Italy and Spain.

In the original workflow: Reference gene primer amplification gave estimated nucleated cell counts. TCRdb's copy holds only in-frame clones and misses some; the assay was immunoSEQ multiplex PCR. From that table come the V and J calls and clone size; the DNA was used to work out D and trimming. The sample holds 270,000 or so clones, roughly 88% seen once. J gave up 0 bases and V 2 bases, and 0 bases lay outside the gene matches. This CDR3 is built from 15 residues. Germline assignment: CDR1 KGHSH and CDR2 LQKENI. The sequencing sample was made of PBMCs or T cells enriched from blood (not recorded which). The chain joins TRBV18 to TRBJ2-1; 8 bases align to TRBD1. The receptor comes from a woman aged 40 to 50 with acute COVID-19. The CDR3 sequence: CASSPDRGSYNEQFF. Here the CDR3 DNA reads TGTGCCAGCTCACCAGACAGGGGCTCCTACAATGAGCAGTTCTTC.